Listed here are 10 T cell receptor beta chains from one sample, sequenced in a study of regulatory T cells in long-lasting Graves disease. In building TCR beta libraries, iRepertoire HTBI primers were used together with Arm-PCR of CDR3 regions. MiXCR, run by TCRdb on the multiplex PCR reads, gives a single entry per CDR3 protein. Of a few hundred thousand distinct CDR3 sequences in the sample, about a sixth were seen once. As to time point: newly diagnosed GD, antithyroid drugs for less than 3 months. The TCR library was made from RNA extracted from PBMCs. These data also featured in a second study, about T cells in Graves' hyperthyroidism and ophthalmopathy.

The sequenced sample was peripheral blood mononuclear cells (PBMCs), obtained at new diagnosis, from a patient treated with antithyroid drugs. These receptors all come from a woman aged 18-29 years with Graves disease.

The CDR3 bases are TGTGCCAGCAGCCAAGCGGATAACTATGGCTACACCTTC. Translation gives CASSQADNYGYTF. The V and J genes are TRBV4-2 and TRBJ1-2, with D unclear. The CDR3 extends over 13 amino acids. Germline V CDR1 and CDR2: LGHNA, YNFKEQ. V lost 1 base to trimming and J lost 1 base, with 4 bases between them.

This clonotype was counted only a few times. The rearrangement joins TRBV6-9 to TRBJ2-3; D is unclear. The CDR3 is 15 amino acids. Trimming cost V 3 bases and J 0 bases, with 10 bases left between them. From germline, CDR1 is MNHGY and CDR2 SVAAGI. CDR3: CASSYLGSSTDTQYF. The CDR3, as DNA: TGTGCCAGCAGTTACCTGGGCTCCAGCACAGATACGCAGTATTTT.

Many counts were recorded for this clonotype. The CDR3 sequence: CAITDGETYEQYF. In nucleotides, the CDR3 is TGTGCCATCACGGACGGGGAAACCTACGAGCAGTACTTC. The V and J genes are TRBV10-3 and TRBJ2-7; the D gene is possibly TRBD2 (5 bases). Germline-derived CDR1 and CDR2 are ENHRY and SYGVKD. Trimming pared 7 bases from V and 2 bases from J, leaving 12 bases between. This CDR3 has 13 residues.

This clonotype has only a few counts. CDR3 sequence (DNA): TGTGCCAGTTCCCGGCGGCGGACTAGCCTCCATATCTCCTACGAGCAGTACTTC. The encoded protein is CASSRRRTSLHISYEQYF. V is TRBV19 and J is TRBJ2-7; TRBD2 aligns across 8 bases. Germline V gene lookup returns CDR1 LNHDA and CDR2 SQIVND (reference sequence). Losses at the gene ends were 8 bases for V and 0 bases for J; bases not matched to a gene: 18. The CDR3 has 18 amino acids.

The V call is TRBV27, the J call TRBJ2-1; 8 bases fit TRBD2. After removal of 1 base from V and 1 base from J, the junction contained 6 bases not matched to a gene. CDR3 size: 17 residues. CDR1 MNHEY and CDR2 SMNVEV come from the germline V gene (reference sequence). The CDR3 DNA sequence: TGTGCCAGCAGTTTATATCTTCAGCGGGAGTCCTACAATGAGCAGTTCTTC. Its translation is CASSLYLQRESYNEQFF.

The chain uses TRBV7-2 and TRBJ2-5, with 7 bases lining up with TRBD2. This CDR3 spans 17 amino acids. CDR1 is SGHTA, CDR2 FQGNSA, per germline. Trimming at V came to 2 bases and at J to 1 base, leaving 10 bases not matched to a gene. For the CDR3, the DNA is TGTGCCAGCAGCTTATATTCGGCGGGAGAGCCCCAAGAGACCCAGTACTTC. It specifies CASSLYSAGEPQETQYF.

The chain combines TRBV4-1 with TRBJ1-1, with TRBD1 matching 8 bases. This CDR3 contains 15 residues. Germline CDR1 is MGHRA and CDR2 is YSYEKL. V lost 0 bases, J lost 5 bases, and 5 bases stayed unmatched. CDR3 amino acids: CASSQESQGGTEAFF. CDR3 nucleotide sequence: TGCGCCAGCAGCCAAGAGTCACAGGGGGGAACTGAAGCTTTCTTT.

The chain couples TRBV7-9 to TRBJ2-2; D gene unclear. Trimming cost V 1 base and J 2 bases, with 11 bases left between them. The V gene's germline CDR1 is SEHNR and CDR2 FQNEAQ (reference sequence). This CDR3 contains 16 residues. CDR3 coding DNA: TGTGCCAGCAGCTTAGGATTGGTACAAAACACCGGGGAGCTGTTTTTT. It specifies CASSLGLVQNTGELFF.

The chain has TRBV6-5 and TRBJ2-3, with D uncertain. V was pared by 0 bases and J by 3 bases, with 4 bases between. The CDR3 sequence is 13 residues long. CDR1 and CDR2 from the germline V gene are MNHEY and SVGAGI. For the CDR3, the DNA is TGTGCCAGCAGTTACTCCTGGACAGATACGCAGTATTTT. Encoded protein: CASSYSWTDTQYF.

CDR3 region: CASSAGAQAGVTDTQYF. For the CDR3, the DNA is TGTGCCAGCAGCGCAGGGGCCCAAGCGGGAGTAACAGATACGCAGTATTTT. This chain joins TRBV9 and TRBJ2-3; TRBD2 aligns across 8 bases. V trimming: 3 bases; J trimming: 3 bases; junction bases outside the gene matches: 12. The germline CDR1 and CDR2 sequences are SGDLS and YYNGEE. The CDR3 has 17 amino acids.